These T cell receptor beta chains were read from a single sample in a study of shared clonotypes between healthy human individuals. Measured with immunoSEQ multiplex PCR; TCRdb has only the in-frame clones, and not every one. The sample consists of approximately 2.3 million clones, just over 90% of them appearing once. The sequenced sample was naive CD4+ T cells from PBMCs. Source of these receptors: a man in his late teens or twenties in good health. Some clones in this sample may be carry-over from other donors' samples. The CDR3 runs from the conserved cysteine through the conserved F or W. A D gene is named only where the DNA matches it firmly. The listing skips clone size in some rows; elsewhere it reads once, few, many or a size class.

V gene	D gene	clone size	J gene	CDR3 DNA	CDR3 protein
TRBV18	.	.	TRBJ2-5	TGTGCCAGCTCTCGCGACCCCAGGGGACAAGAGACCCAGTACTTC	CASSRDPRGQETQYF
TRBV5-8	TRBD2	.	TRBJ2-7	TGTGCCAGCGGGACTAGAACCTACGAGCAGTACTTC	CASGTRTYEQYF
TRBV19	TRBD2	.	TRBJ2-1	TGTGCCTCCAAAGGGCCGCTAGCGGGAGGTCGAAATGAGCAGTTCTTC	CASKGPLAGGRNEQFF
TRBV11-2	.	.	TRBJ1-5	TGTGCCAGCAGTACAGGGAGGGGGGAGCCCCAGCATTTT	CASSTGRGEPQHF
TRBV27	.	.	TRBJ1-5	TGTGCCAGCAGTTTTGGGACCTCACCCGATCAGCCCCAGCATTTT	CASSFGTSPDQPQHF
TRBV6-6	.	.	TRBJ2-1	TGTGCCAGCAGTTACACCACTAGCTCCTACAATGAGCAGTTCTTC	CASSYTTSSYNEQFF
TRBV4-3	TRBD1	.	TRBJ2-7	TGCGCCAGCAGCCAAAACTACGGACAGGGACTCTACGAGCAGTACTTC	CASSQNYGQGLYEQYF
TRBV7-2	.	.	TRBJ2-7	TGTGCCAGCAGCTTCCGGGCCGCGGTCGCCTACGAGCAGTACTTC	CASSFRAAVAYEQYF
TRBV5-1	.	.	TRBJ1-4	TGCGCCAGCAGCTCTCGGGGTGGGAAGAATGAAAAACTGTTTTTT	CASSSRGGKNEKLFF
TRBV28	.	.	TRBJ2-7	TGTGCCAGCACCCGCCCCAGGGCGCGCGAGCAGTACTTC	CASTRPRAREQYF
TRBV5-1	TRBD1	.	TRBJ1-1	TGCGCCAGCAGCTTGTTACAGGGGAGCACTGAAGCTTTCTTT	CASSLLQGSTEAFF
TRBV6-6	.	.	TRBJ2-5	TGTGCCAGCAGTTTCGACTTAACGGGGCGCGAGACCCAGTACTTC	CASSFDLTGRETQYF
TRBV4-2	.	.	TRBJ2-1	TGTGCCAGCAGCCCAAGGAGCTCCCGGGCCTTCAATGAGCAGTTCTTC	CASSPRSSRAFNEQFF
TRBV7-9	.	.	TRBJ1-1	TGTGCCAGCAGCTTATCCCTGTTGAACACTGAAGCTTTCTTT	CASSLSLLNTEAFF
TRBV29-1	TRBD1	.	TRBJ1-1	TGCAGCGTTGTCAGGGGGGCGGTGAACACTGAAGCTTTCTTT	CSVVRGAVNTEAFF
TRBV19	.	.	TRBJ1-1	TGTGCCAGTAGTCAAAGGGACAAGATAAGCACTGAAGCTTTCTTT	CASSQRDKISTEAFF
TRBV4-2	.	.	TRBJ2-5	TGTGCCAGCAGCCAAGAGGGACTTCCCCAAGAGACCCAGTACTTC	CASSQEGLPQETQYF
TRBV30	.	.	TRBJ2-2	TGTGCCTGGAGTGTACGGGGTTTGTACGGGGAGCTGTTTTTT	CAWSVRGLYGELFF
TRBV27	.	.	TRBJ2-7	TGTGCCAGCAGTCCAAGGGGGACAATGGTCCACGAGCAGTACTTC	CASSPRGTMVHEQYF
TRBV6-1	.	.	TRBJ2-7	TGTGCCAGCACCTGGACAGCCACAGTCTACGAGCAGTACTTC	CASTWTATVYEQYF
TRBV28	TRBD1	.	TRBJ2-3	TGTGCCAGCCGCTCCCCCCTGGGATCTAAGGGGGCGCGCGCAGATACGCAGTATTTT	CASRSPLGSKGARADTQYF
TRBV6-5	.	.	TRBJ2-3	TGTGCCAGCAGCCAGTTAGGGAGCACAGATACGCAGTATTTT	CASSQLGSTDTQYF
TRBV7-9	.	.	TRBJ1-3	TGTGCCAGCAGCTCCCAAGTGACAGTTGGAAACACCATATATTTT	CASSSQVTVGNTIYF
TRBV6-1	.	.	TRBJ2-5	TGTGCCAGCAGTGAAGATGCAATCCAAGAGACCCAGTACTTC	CASSEDAIQETQYF
TRBV5-1	TRBD2	.	TRBJ2-5	TGCGCCAGCAGCTTCTTCCTAGCGGGAGAGGAGACCCAGTACTTC	CASSFFLAGEETQYF
TRBV6-1	.	.	TRBJ1-5	TGTGCCAGCATCCCCGCAGGGGACGGCAATCAGCCCCAGCATTTT	CASIPAGDGNQPQHF
TRBV29-1	.	.	TRBJ2-7	TGCAGCGTTGAAGGAATGACGGGGAGCGAGCAGTACTTC	CSVEGMTGSEQYF
TRBV28	TRBD1	.	TRBJ1-2	TGTGCCAGCAGTACGACCGGGACAGGGGGGACCTATGGCTACACCTTC	CASSTTGTGGTYGYTF
TRBV6-1	TRBD2	.	TRBJ2-7	TGTGCCAGCACTGGCCCTGGCGGGGGGAACTACGAGCAGTACTTC	CASTGPGGGNYEQYF
TRBV28	.	.	TRBJ1-2	TGTGCCAGCACCTACCCCGCAGGGGCCAACTATGGCTACACCTTC	CASTYPAGANYGYTF
TRBV6-1	.	.	TRBJ1-2	TGTGCCAGCACCGGGGGTAACTATGGCTACACCTTC	CASTGGNYGYTF
TRBV5-1	TRBD2	.	TRBJ2-1	TGCGCCAGCAGCTTACTAGCGGGAGGACTTGGATCTGAGCAGTTCTTC	CASSLLAGGLGSEQFF
TRBV28	.	.	TRBJ2-7	TGTGCCAGCAGTTTTCGGATCCGGGGCCCGAGCTCCTACGAGCAGTACTTC	CASSFRIRGPSSYEQYF
TRBV28	TRBD2	.	TRBJ2-7	TGTGCCAGCAGTACCTCGGGACTAGCGGGGGGGGCCTACGAGCAGTACTTC	CASSTSGLAGGAYEQYF
TRBV5-1	TRBD1	.	TRBJ1-1	TGCGCCAGCAGCTTGGAAGGGACAGGGGCTACGTTTGGGGCTTTCTTT	CASSLEGTGATFGAFF
TRBV7-2	TRBD2	.	TRBJ2-7	TGTGCCAGCAGCTCAGGCCCCACGACTAGCGGGTATTACGAGCAGTACTTC	CASSSGPTTSGYYEQYF
TRBV7-2	.	.	TRBJ1-5	TGTGCCAGCAGCCTAGACAGCACTAATCAGCCCCAGCATTTT	CASSLDSTNQPQHF
TRBV2	.	.	TRBJ2-7	TGTGCCAGCTCCGGGAAGGGGTATGACGAGCAGTACTTC	CASSGKGYDEQYF
TRBV10-3	.	.	TRBJ1-3	TGTGCCATCAGGCGGACAGCCTCTGGAAACACCATATATTTT	CAIRRTASGNTIYF
TRBV9	TRBD2	.	TRBJ2-2	TGTGCCAGCAGCGTAACGGCGGGAGACCTCACCGGGGAGCTGTTTTTT	CASSVTAGDLTGELFF
TRBV6-5	.	once	TRBJ2-5	TGTGCCAGCAGTTACTCTGGCAGCCCAGAGACCCAGTACTTC	CASSYSGSPETQYF
TRBV5-4	.	.	TRBJ1-4	TGTGCCAGCAGTCTGACACCAAAAACGGAAAAACTGTTTTTT	CASSLTPKTEKLFF
TRBV10-3	.	.	TRBJ1-1	TGTGCCATCAGTGAGAGAGGGGGGGACACTGAAGCTTTCTTT	CAISERGGDTEAFF
TRBV7-3	TRBD2	.	TRBJ2-2	TGTGCCAGCAGCCCGACCGCGGGACTAGCGGGAGTAGGAAGAACCGGGGAGCTGTTTTTT	CASSPTAGLAGVGRTGELFF
TRBV29-1	TRBD2	.	TRBJ2-3	TGCAGCGTTGAAGGACTAGCGGGAGATCGGACAGATACGCAGTATTTT	CSVEGLAGDRTDTQYF
TRBV11-1	.	.	TRBJ1-2	TGTGCCAGCAGCTTGTACCTTGGAGGGGGTTCCTCCTATGGCTACACCTTC	CASSLYLGGGSSYGYTF
TRBV9	TRBD1	.	TRBJ2-7	TGTGCCAGCAGCGTAGATGAGGGGGCTACCTACGAGCAGTACTTC	CASSVDEGATYEQYF
TRBV5-1	.	.	TRBJ2-2	TGCGCCAGCAGCGCGCTACAGACGGGAACCGGGGAGCTGTTTTTT	CASSALQTGTGELFF